The 13 T cell receptor beta chains reported below all come from one sample, sequenced in a study of beta chain features in type 1 diabetes. Study results and limitations: Shortening of TCRB CDR3s, moderate but significant, appeared in all four CD4+ subsets of Type 1 diabetes patients.

Expressed TCRB transcripts were sequenced after all isolated RNA was converted to cDNA. Clones were sequenced by immunoSEQ multiplex PCR, and TCRdb holds only the in-frame ones, with some missing. Of 200,000 to 300,000 clones detected, 9.5% to 13% appear once; the ten largest clones hold around 0.017%. What these receptors recognize is not known. Source material: naive CD4+ T cells from blood. The receptors derive from a man younger than 45 with type 1 diabetes.

A few counts support this clone. CDR3 bases: TGTGCCAGCAGTCCACGCCTAGCGGGGGGGCATGAGCAGTTCTTC. Amino acid sequence: CASSPRLAGGHEQFF. V usage is TRBV28 and J usage is TRBJ2-1; 12 bases line up with TRBD2. CDR1 and CDR2 (germline): MDHEN, SYDVKM. With V trimmed by 5 bases and J by 8 bases, 7 bases remained unmatched. CDR3 length: 15 residues.

This sequence joins TRBV7-3 and TRBJ1-1; 7 bases line up with TRBD1. This CDR3 is built from 15 residues. CDR1 SGHTA and CDR2 FQGTGA come from the germline V gene. Germline trimming cut 2 bases from V and 3 bases from J; bases unmatched to any gene: 6. The CDR3, as DNA: TGTGCCAGCAGCTTATTAGGGGGCAGGGACACTGAAGCTTTCTTT. Translated: CASSLLGGRDTEAFF.

V usage is TRBV2 and J usage is TRBJ2-7; 11 nucleotides align to TRBD1. V trimming: 11 bases; J trimming: 5 bases; junction bases outside the gene matches: 8. Looked up from germline, CDR1 is SNHLY and CDR2 is FYNNEI. CDR3 length: 13 residues. CDR3 coding DNA: TGTGCCGGATCCGGGACAGGGGGTCACGAGCAGTACTTC. Protein sequence: CAGSGTGGHEQYF.

This clone was seen only a few times. This chain links TRBV4-2 with TRBJ1-5; no clear D. Trimming shortened V by 0 bases and J by 1 base, and 7 bases separated the two germline ends. CDR3 length: 15 amino acids. Per germline, CDR1 LGHNA and CDR2 YNFKEQ. CDR3 in amino acids: CASSQDYVSNQPQHF. CDR3 in DNA: TGTGCCAGCAGCCAAGATTATGTCAGCAATCAGCCCCAGCATTTT.

This clone was observed a handful of times. The gene calls are TRBV7-2 and TRBJ2-1; maybe TRBD2 (5 bases). This CDR3 has 15 residues. The germline V gene encodes CDR1 SGHTA and CDR2 FQGNSA. The V end was cut by 5 bases, the J end by 8 bases, with 19 bases between. CDR3 in DNA: TGTGCCAGCAGCCGCCTTGGACTCACTGGCGATGAGCAGTTCTTC. It encodes CASSRLGLTGDEQFF.

This clone was picked up a small number of times. The chain employs TRBV18 and TRBJ2-5; 9 nucleotides match TRBD1. CDR1 and CDR2 from the germline V gene are KGHSH and LQKENI. Germline trimming cut 2 bases from V and 5 bases from J; bases unmatched to any gene: 3. The CDR3 is 14 residues long. The CDR3 DNA sequence: TGTGCCAGCTCACCAGGGGACAGGGCGGAGACCCAGTACTTC. Translated, it gives CASSPGDRAETQYF.

CDR3 DNA: TGCAGCGTTGTCTCCGGGACAGGTGGAGAGACCCAGTACTTC. It is translated as CSVVSGTGGETQYF. The genes are TRBV29-1 and TRBJ2-5; 8 bases line up with TRBD1. The V segment lost 4 bases and the J segment 4 bases; nucleotides outside the gene matches: 8. The CDR3 runs to 14 residues. Germline V gene data show CDR1 as SQVTM and CDR2 as ANQGSEA.

This clone was counted only a few times. The chain has TRBV5-1 and TRBJ1-2, with 7 nucleotides matching TRBD1. Germline CDR1 and CDR2: SGHRS and YFSETQ. Losses at the gene ends were 4 bases for V and 3 bases for J; bases not matched to a gene: 12. The CDR3 totals 16 residues. CDR3 protein: CASSPQGMRSDYGYTF. The CDR3 DNA follows: TGCGCCAGCAGCCCACAGGGGATGAGGTCTGACTATGGCTACACCTTC.

On this clone: In the same sample, other DNA sequences code for this CDR3. The chain has TRBV7-3 and TRBJ2-2; D is unclear. This CDR3 is 11 amino acids long. Germline V gene data show CDR1 as SGHTA and CDR2 as FQGTGA. The ends were cut back, 4 bases at V and 7 bases at J, with 4 bases in the middle. The CDR3 is CASSSGGELFF. The CDR3 DNA follows: TGTGCCAGCAGCTCGGGCGGGGAGCTGTTTTTT. The full variable domain, with the rest looked up from reference TRBV7-3 and TRBJ2-2, is GAGVSQTPSNKVTEKGKYVELRCDPISGHTALYWYRQSLGQGPEFLIYFQGTGAADDSGLPNDRFFAVRPEGSVSTLKIQRTERGDSAVYLCASSSGGELFFGEGSRLTVL.

This chain uses TRBV28 with TRBJ1-1; 8 nucleotides align to TRBD1. The CDR3 extends over 12 amino acids. The V gene end was trimmed by 2 bases and the J gene end by 10 bases; junction bases not matched to a gene: 3. CDR1 and CDR2 (germline): MDHEN, SYDVKM. The chain's CDR3 is CASSLAGTGAFF. DNA of the CDR3: TGTGCCAGCAGTTTAGCTGGGACAGGAGCTTTCTTT.

The rearrangement joins TRBV2 to TRBJ2-2; TRBD1 might be the D (5 bases). V was clipped by 5 bases and J by 7 bases, with 14 bases between them. CDR1 and CDR2 from the germline V gene are SNHLY and FYNNEI. This CDR3 has 14 residues. In DNA form, the CDR3 reads TGTGCCAGCAGTCCCGACAGCCAAGTCGGGGAGCTGTTTTTT. Translating gives CASSPDSQVGELFF.

The CDR3 DNA sequence: TGCAGCGCCTCACAGGGCTCGGACACAGAGCAGTTCTTC. Its protein product is CSASQGSDTEQFF. V is TRBV29-1 and J is TRBJ2-1, with a possible D match to TRBD1 (6 bases). Germline CDR1 SQVTM, CDR2 ANQGSEA. This CDR3 is 13 amino acids long. Trimming pared 7 bases from V and 10 bases from J, leaving 20 bases between.

In its sample, this clone was seen once. This chain links TRBV5-4 with TRBJ2-1; D is unresolved. CDR1 SGHNT and CDR2 YYREEE come from the germline V gene (reference sequence). V lost 5 bases and J 10 bases, leaving 19 bases between the germline ends. CDR3 size: 14 residues. CDR3 in amino acids: CASRYDSSLEEQFF. CDR3 nucleotides: TGTGCCAGCAGGTACGATTCGAGTCTGGAGGAGCAGTTCTTC.